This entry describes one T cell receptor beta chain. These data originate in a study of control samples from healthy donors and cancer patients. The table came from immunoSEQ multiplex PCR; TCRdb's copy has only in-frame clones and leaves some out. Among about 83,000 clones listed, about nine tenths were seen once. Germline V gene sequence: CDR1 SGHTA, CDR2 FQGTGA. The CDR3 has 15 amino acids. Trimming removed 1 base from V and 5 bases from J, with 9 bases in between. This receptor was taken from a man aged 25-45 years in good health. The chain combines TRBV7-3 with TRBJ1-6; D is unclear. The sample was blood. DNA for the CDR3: TGTGCCAGCAGCTTAATGGCGGGAAATAATTCACCCCTCCACTTT. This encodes CASSLMAGNNSPLHF.